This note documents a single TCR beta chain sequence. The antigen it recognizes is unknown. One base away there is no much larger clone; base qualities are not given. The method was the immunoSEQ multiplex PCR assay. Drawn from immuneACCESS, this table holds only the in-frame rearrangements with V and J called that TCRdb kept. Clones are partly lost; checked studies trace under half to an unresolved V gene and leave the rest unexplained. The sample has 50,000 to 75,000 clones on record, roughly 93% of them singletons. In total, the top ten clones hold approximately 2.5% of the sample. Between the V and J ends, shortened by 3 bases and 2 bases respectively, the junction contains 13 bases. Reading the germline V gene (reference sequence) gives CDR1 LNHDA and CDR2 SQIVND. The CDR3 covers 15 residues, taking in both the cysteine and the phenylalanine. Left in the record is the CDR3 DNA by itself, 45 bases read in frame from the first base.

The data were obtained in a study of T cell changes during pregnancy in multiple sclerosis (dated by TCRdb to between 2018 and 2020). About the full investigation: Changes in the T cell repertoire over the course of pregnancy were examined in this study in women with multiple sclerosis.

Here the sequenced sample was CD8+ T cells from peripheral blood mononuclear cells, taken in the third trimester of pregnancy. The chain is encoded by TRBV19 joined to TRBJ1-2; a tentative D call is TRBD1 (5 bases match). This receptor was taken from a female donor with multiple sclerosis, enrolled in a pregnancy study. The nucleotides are TGTGCCAGTAGTATCGGGCAGGGATTAAACTATGGCTACACCTTC. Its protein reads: CASSIGQGLNYGYTF.